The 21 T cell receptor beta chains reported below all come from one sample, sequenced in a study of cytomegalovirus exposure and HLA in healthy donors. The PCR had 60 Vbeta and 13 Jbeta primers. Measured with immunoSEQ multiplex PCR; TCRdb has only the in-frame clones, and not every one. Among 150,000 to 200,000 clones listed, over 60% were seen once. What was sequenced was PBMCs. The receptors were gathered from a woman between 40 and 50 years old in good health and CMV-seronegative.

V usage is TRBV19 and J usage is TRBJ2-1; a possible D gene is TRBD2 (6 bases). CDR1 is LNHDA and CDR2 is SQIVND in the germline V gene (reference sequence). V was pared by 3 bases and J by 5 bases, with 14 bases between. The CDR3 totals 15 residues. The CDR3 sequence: CASSMRGPTNNEQFF. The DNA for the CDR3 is TGTGCCAGTAGTATGCGGGGCCCTACAAACAATGAGCAGTTCTTC. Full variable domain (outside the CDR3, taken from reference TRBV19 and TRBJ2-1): DGGITQSPKYLFRKEGQNVTLSCEQNLNHDAMYWYRQDPGQGLRLIYYSQIVNDFQKGDIAEGYSVSREKKESFPLTVTSAQKNPTAFYLCASSMRGPTNNEQFFGPGTRLTVL.

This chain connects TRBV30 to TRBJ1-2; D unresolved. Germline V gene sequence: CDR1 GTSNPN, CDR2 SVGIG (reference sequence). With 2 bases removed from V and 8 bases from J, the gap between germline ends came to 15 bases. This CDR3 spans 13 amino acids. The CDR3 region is CAWSLPAAGGYTF. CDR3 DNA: TGTGCCTGGAGTCTTCCCGCCGCGGGGGGCTACACCTTC.

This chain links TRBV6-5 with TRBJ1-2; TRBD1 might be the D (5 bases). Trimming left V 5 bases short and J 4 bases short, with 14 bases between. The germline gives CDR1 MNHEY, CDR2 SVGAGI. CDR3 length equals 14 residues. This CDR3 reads CASSGGDGPYGYTF. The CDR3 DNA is TGTGCCAGCAGTGGCGGGGACGGGCCCTATGGCTACACCTTC.

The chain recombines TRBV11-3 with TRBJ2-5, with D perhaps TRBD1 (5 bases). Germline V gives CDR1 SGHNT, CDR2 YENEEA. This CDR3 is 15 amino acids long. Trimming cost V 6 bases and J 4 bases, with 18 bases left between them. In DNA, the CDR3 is TGTGCCAGCAGTTCAGCTACAGGCCTGGGAGAGACCCAGTACTTC. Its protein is CASSSATGLGETQYF.

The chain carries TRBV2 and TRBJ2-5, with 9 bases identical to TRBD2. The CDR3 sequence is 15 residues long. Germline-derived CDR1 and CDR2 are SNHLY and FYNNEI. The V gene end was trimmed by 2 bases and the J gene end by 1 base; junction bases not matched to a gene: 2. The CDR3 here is CASSEISGGQETQYF. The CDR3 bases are TGTGCCAGCAGTGAAATTAGCGGGGGCCAAGAGACCCAGTACTTC.

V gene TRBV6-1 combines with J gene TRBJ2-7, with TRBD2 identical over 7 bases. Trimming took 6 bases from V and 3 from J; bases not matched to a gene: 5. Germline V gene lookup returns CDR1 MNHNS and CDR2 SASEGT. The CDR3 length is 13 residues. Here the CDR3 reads CASSARDYYEQYF. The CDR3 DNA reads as TGTGCCAGCAGCGCCCGGGACTACTACGAGCAGTACTTC.

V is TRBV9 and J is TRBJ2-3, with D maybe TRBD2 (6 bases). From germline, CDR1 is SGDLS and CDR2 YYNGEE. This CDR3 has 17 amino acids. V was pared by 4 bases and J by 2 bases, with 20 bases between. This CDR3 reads CASSHPPPGGVTDTQYF. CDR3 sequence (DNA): TGTGCCAGCAGCCATCCACCACCCGGGGGAGTCACAGATACGCAGTATTTT.

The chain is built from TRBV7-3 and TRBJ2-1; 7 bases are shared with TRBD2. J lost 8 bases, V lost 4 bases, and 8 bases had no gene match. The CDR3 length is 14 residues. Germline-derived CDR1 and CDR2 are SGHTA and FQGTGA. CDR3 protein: CASSYLAADHEQFF. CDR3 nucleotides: TGTGCCAGCAGCTACCTAGCGGCGGATCATGAGCAGTTCTTC.

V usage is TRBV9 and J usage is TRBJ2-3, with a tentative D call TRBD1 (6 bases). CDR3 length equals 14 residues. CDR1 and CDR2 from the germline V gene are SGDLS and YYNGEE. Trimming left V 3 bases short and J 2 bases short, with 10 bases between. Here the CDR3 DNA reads TGTGCCAGCAGCGAGACAGGTGACACAGATACGCAGTATTTT. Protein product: CASSETGDTDTQYF.

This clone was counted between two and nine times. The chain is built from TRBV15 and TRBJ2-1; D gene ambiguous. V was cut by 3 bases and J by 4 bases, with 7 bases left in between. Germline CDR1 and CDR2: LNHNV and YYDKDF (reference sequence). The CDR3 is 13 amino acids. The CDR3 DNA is TGTGCCACCAGCAGGCTACTTTACAATGAGCAGTTCTTC. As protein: CATSRLLYNEQFF.

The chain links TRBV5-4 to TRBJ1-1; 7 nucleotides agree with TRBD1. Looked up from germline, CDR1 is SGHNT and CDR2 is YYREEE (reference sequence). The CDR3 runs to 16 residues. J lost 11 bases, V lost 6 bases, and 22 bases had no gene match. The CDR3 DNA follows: TGTGCCAGCAAGTCTGGGTGGGACAGAGATGAAGTTGGGGCTTTCTTT. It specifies CASKSGWDRDEVGAFF.

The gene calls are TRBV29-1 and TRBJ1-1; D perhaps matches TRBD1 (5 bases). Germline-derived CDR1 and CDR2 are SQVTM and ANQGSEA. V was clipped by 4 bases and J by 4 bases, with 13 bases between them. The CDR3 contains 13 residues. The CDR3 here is CSVVRQGSTEAFF. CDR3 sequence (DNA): TGCAGCGTTGTTCGTCAGGGTAGCACTGAAGCTTTCTTT.

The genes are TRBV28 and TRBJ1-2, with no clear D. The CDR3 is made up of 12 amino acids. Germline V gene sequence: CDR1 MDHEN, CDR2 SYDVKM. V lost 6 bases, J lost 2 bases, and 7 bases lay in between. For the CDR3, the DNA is TGTGCCAGCAGAACTATAAACTATGGCTACACCTTC. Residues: CASRTINYGYTF.

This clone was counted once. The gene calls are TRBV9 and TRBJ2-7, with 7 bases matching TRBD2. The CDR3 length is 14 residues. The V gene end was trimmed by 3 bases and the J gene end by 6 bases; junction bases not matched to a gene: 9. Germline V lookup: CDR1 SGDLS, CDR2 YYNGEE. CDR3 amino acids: CASSATSVGGEQYF. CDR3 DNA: TGTGCCAGCAGCGCAACTAGCGTCGGGGGCGAGCAGTACTTC.

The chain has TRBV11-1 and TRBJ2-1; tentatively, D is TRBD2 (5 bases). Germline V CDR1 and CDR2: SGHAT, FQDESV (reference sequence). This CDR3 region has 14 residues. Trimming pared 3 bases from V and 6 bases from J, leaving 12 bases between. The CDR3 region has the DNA TGTGCCAGCAGCTTGAGGGCAGAGGGCAATGAGCAGTTCTTC. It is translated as CASSLRAEGNEQFF.

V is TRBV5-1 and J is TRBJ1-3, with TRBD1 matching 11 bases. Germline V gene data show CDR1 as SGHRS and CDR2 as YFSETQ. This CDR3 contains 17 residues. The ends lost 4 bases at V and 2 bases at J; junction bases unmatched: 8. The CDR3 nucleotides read TGCGCCAGCAGCCTCCGGGACAGGGGGTTTACTGGAAACACCATATATTTT. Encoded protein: CASSLRDRGFTGNTIYF.

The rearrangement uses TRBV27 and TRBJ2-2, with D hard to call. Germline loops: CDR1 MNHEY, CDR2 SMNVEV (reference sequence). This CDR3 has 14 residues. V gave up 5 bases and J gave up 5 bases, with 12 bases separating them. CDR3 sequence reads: CASSTSTSTGELFF. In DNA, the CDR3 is TGTGCCAGCAGTACCTCCACATCGACCGGGGAGCTGTTTTTT.

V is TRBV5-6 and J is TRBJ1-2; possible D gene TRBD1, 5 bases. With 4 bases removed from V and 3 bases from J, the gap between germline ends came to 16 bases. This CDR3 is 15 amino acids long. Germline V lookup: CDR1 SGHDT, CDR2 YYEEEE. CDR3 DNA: TGTGCCAGCAGCACAGTCGGGACGGGGGACTATGGCTACACCTTC. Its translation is CASSTVGTGDYGYTF.

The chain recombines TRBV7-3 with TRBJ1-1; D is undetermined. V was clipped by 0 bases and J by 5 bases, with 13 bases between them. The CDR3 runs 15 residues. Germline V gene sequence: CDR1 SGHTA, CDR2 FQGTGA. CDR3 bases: TGTGCCAGCAGCTTAACGGCAGGCCCCGGAACTGAAGCTTTCTTT. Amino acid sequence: CASSLTAGPGTEAFF.

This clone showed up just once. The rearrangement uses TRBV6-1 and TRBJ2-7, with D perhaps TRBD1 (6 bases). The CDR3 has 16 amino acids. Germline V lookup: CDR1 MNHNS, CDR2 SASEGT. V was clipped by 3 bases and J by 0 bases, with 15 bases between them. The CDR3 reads CASSDYGGGSSYEQYF. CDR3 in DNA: TGTGCCAGCAGTGATTATGGGGGCGGAAGCTCCTACGAGCAGTACTTC.

The CDR3 nucleotides read TGCGCCAGCAGCTTGGAGTCCGGTGAGCAGTTCTTC. Protein: CASSLESGEQFF. The chain has TRBV5-1 and TRBJ2-1; D gene unclear. Germline assignment: CDR1 SGHRS and CDR2 YFSETQ. The CDR3 loop spans 12 amino acids. Trimming removed 0 bases at V and 9 bases at J, with 7 bases between.